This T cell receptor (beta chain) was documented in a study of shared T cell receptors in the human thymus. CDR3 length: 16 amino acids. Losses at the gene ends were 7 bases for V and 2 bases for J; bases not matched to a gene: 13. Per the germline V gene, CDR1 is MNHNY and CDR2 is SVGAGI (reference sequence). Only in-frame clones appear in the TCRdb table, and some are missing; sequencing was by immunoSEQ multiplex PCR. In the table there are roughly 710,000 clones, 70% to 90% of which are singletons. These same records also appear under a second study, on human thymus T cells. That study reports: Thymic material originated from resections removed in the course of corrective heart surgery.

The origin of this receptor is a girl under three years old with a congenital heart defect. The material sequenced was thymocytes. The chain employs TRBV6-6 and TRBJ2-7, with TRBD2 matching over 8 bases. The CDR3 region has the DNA TGTGCCAGCACCTACTCGGGCGGGGGGCGAACCTACGAGCAGTACTTC. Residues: CASTYSGGGRTYEQYF.